The source of this T cell receptor beta chain is a study of T cell repertoires in cytomegalovirus infection. Across the whole study: Indications came from public TCR beta signatures; they pointed to CMV infection and to a matching HLA type.

CDR3 length: 13 residues. Germline loops: CDR1 DFQATT, CDR2 SNEGSKA (reference sequence). With 5 bases removed from V and 7 bases from J, the gap between germline ends came to 15 bases. TCRdb re-called the reads with MiXCR, one entry per CDR3 protein. The sample includes around 740,000 distinct CDR3 sequences, roughly 35% seen only once; the top ten take 2.5% to 3%. This clonotype turned up a few times. No antigen is known for it. Broader study findings: The response measured ex vivo was dominated by TCR beta clonotypes (HLA-C-restricted and CMV-specific). Summed frequency of public TCR beta families distinguished CMV carriers with the relevant HLA.

The sequencing input was PBMCs. V gene TRBV20-1 combines with J gene TRBJ2-1, with D perhaps matching TRBD1 or TRBD2 (5 bases each). This sequence originates from a human donor in good health (CMV status not recorded). Some clones in this sample may be carry-over from other donors' samples. In DNA, the CDR3 is TGCAGTGCTGAGGGGTCTCCCTGGAATGAGCAGTTCTTC. As protein: CSAEGSPWNEQFF.